A single sample is the source of the 4 T cell receptor beta chains below, sequenced in a study of prognosis after radiotherapy for stage I lung cancer. TCR beta CDR3 amplification from genomic DNA was performed by two-round multiplex PCR. Gene-specific primers for each TRBV and TRBJ gene drove first-round PCR. Using its own MiXCR run on the multiplex PCR reads, TCRdb lists one record per CDR3 protein. The sample has more than 15,000 distinct CDR3 sequences; about a third are singletons. Here the sequenced sample was PBMCs, taken before or after stereotactic body radiation therapy (not recorded which). These receptors were obtained from a donor older than 45 with non-small cell lung cancer.

In its sample, this clonotype was seen a few times. This may be a read error: a much more frequent sequence differs by one nucleotide. This chain uses TRBV3-1 with TRBJ2-1, with TRBD2 as a possible D gene (5 bases). Germline-derived CDR1 and CDR2 are LGHDT and YNNKEL (reference sequence). This CDR3 has 15 residues. CDR3 in amino acids: CASSHGGSSYNDQFF. The CDR3, as DNA: TGTGCCAGCAGCCACGGAGGAAGCTCCTACAATGATCAGTTCTTC.

Concerning this clonotype: With only one base between it and a far larger clone, this is likely a read error. The chain carries TRBV6-4 and TRBJ1-1; tentative D call: TRBD1 (6 bases). CDR1 is MRHNA, CDR2 SNTAGT, per germline. The CDR3 covers 15 residues. V was shortened by 8 bases and J by 4 bases, with 20 bases between the two germline ends. CDR3 sequence: CASGSTTGFGTEAFF. CDR3 nucleotides: TGTGCCAGCGGGTCCACGACAGGTTTCGGCACTGAAGCTTTCTTT.

Turning to this clonotype: With a far larger clone one base away, a read error is the likely cause. The CDR3 bases are TGTGCCAGCAGTTTGTCAGACAAGTTATACAATGAGCAGTTCTTC. Its translation is CASSLSDKLYNEQFF. J is TRBJ2-1 and V is TRBV11-3; D is ambiguous. Germline-derived CDR1 and CDR2 are SGHNT and YENEEA. Deletions cut 6 bases from V and 4 bases from J, with 16 bases between. This CDR3 is built from 15 residues.

V usage is TRBV3-1 and J usage is TRBJ2-1; TRBD2 matches 12 bases. The CDR3 consists of 15 residues. Losses at the gene ends were 4 bases for V and 9 bases for J; bases not matched to a gene: 7. Germline V lookup: CDR1 LGHDT, CDR2 YNNKEL (reference sequence). The CDR3 loop reads CASSPLAGGGFEQFF. The DNA of the CDR3 is TGTGCCAGCAGCCCGCTAGCGGGAGGGGGTTTTGAGCAGTTCTTC.